This T cell receptor beta chain was sequenced during a study of blood T cells in healthy people across ages (dated by TCRdb to the mid-2010s). A note on the overall study: In model experiments, roughly one uniquely barcoded TCR beta cDNA molecule per two T cells was captured by template switching. Four age groups were formed from the donors: young (average about 16 years), middle-aged (roughly 38), aged (over 55) and long-lived (roughly 88). To avoid experimental bias, donors of different ages were spread randomly across the sequencing lanes. Two additional independent replicas of 1 million unique cDNA reads from the same blood draw were analyzed for two donors (one aged 18 to 30 and one aged 80 or older). Using deep sequencing normalized with unique cDNA molecular identifiers, the study measured how TCR beta repertoire diversity changes with age. The paper's findings and limits, for the study overall: Estimates of total diversity based on one million sequenced T cells were considered lower bounds and underestimates. The CMV infection status of donors was not known, potentially confounding age-related changes in expanded clonotypes. Observed TCR beta diversity correlated strongly with the percentage of naive T cells measured by flow cytometry. Observed TCR beta diversity per million T cells fell roughly linearly with age, and a significant reduction was already apparent by age roughly 40. Since profiling was done on bulk unsorted PBMCs, naive and antigen-experienced compartments could not be conclusively compared. Compared with the aged group, the long-lived group had more naive CD4+ T cells, fewer expanded clones and increased TCR diversity, a pattern suggesting age selection.

Germline trimming: 5 bases from V, 5 bases from J; junction bases outside gene matches: 7. The CDR3 runs 15 amino acids, cysteine and phenylalanine included. The read is trimmed to its CDR3 DNA, 45 bases read in frame from base 1. Reading the germline V gene gives CDR1 SGHTA and CDR2 FQGNSA. Turning to this clonotype: The antigen it binds to is not known. Base qualities were left out, and no much larger clone turns up one base away.

The method behind the library was 5' RACE. Instrument used: Illumina HiSeq 2500. A second PCR of roughly 6 to 11 cycles was run with a J-beta primer mix and a sample-barcoded 5' primer. A unique molecular identifier was introduced onto each TCR beta cDNA molecule by a template-switch 5' adaptor carrying 12 random nucleotides. Each sample yielded at least 2.5 million CDR3-containing paired-end reads. First-strand cDNA synthesis was performed from all RNA using the Mint cDNA synthesis kit, with priming by a TRBC-specific oligonucleotide. All cDNA was treated with uracil-DNA glycosylase and then went through a first 18-cycle PCR with the universal primers M1SS and BC2_uni_R. In the original analysis: Each sample was normalized by randomly selecting 1 million high-quality reads, each carrying a distinct molecular identifier. Instead of being binned into consensus sequences, reads that shared molecular identifiers were thrown out. MiTCR, run with a Q25 quality threshold and the strictest error-elimination algorithm, handled CDR3 identification, clonotype clustering and error correction. A nonparametric unseen species model with Euler transformation was used to estimate lower-bound total TCR beta diversity. The raw public data were reprocessed by TCRdb itself: fastp quality trimming at Q25, MiXCR clonotype calling, in-frame beta chains only. Every CDR3 protein is listed once, alongside the most common genes and DNA of its rows. TCRdb, rather than the study authors, made the V and J calls. This sample holds 1.5 million to 1.9 million distinct CDR3 sequences; approximately 42% were observed only once. Together, the top ten hold under 5% of the sample.

Systemically healthy Caucasian individuals from Russia, 35 to 50 in total and aged roughly 6 to 95 years, were included as donors. Approximately 10 milliliters of peripheral blood were collected from each donor into EDTA-treated Vacutainer tubes. Ficoll-Paque density-gradient centrifugation was used to isolate PBMCs, with at least 6.5 million per sample. Total RNA, at least 6 micrograms per sample, was extracted from PBMCs with Trizol reagent. Naive CD45RAhigh/CD27high T cell percentages were measured by flow cytometry on a PBMC aliquot from every donor. Recombination connected TRBV7-2 to TRBJ1-5; the junction holds 9 bases that match TRBD1. The source material was blood. This clonotype was obtained from a woman aged 18-30 years in good health. The CDR3 amino acid sequence is: CASSLQGAGYQPQHF. The nucleotide sequence reads TGTGCCAGCAGCCTACAGGGGGCCGGGTATCAGCCCCAGCATTTT. With the rest looked up from the reference TRBV7-2 and TRBJ1-5 genes rather than sequenced, the full variable domain is GAGVSQSPSNKVTEKGKDVELRCDPISGHTALYWYRQSLGQGLEFLIYFQGNSAPDKSGLPSDRFSAERTGGSVSTLTIQRTQQEDSAVYLCASSLQGAGYQPQHFGDGTRLSIL.